Listed below are T cell receptor beta chains from one sample, sequenced in a study of cytomegalovirus exposure and HLA in healthy donors. Sequenced by immunoSEQ multiplex PCR; TCRdb stores in-frame clones only, minus some. The sample shows 110,000 to 150,000 clones, roughly 76% of them seen only once. Sequencing was done on a sample of PBMCs. The receptor source for this set is a female donor in good health and CMV-seronegative. Each CDR3 is given without its conserved first and last residue. The order of the fields is clone size, V gene, CDR3 protein. Where a row states a size, it is once, few, many or the class of an expanded clone; other rows omit it.

>few|TRBV11-3
ASSPTGGAYNEQF
>-|TRBV5-8
ASSPRDRVNYGYT
>-|TRBV11-3
ASSLGRTSGTDTQY
>-|TRBV6-1
ASSPNVGAHEQY
>-|TRBV5-4
ASTLGGRNTDTQY
>-|TRBV5-4
ASSLAERLYNEQF
>-|TRBV6-1
ASSEGPSTGYT
>-|TRBV5-1
ASSLGPSGRVNSYEQY
>-|TRBV19
ASSIPGTSGQETQY
>-|TRBV7-2
ASSLGRQSAGELF
>-|TRBV29-1
SVDGEFADTQY
>-|TRBV29-1
SVEGDSDTQY
>-|TRBV6-5
ASTGLVENIQY
>few|TRBV15
ATSRDLFPLDIQY
>-|TRBV7-9
ASSLTETPQY
>-|TRBV9
ASSPLPVSYEQY